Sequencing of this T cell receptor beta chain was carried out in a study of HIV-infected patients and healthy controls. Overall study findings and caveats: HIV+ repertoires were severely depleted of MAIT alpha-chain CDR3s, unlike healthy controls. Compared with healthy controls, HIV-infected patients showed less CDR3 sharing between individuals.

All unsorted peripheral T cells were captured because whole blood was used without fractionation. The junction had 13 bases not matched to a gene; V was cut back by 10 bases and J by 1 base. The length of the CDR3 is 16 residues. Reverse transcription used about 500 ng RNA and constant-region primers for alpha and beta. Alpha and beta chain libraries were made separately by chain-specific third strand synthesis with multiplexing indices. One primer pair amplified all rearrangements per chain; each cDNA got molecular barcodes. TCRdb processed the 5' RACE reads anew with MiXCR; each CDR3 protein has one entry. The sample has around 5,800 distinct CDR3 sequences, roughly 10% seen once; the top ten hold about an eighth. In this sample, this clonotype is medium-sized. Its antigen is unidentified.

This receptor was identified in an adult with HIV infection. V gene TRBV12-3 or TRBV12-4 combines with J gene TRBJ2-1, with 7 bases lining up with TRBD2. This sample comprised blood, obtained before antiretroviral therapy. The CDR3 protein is CAINQRAGLSYNEQFF. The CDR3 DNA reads TGTGCCATCAATCAAAGGGCGGGACTATCCTACAATGAGCAGTTCTTC.